The source of this T cell receptor (beta chain) is a study of human T cells and chemical hapten exposure (dated by TCRdb to 2020 to 2022). Notes on the research overall: For sensitization, 2% DPC in acetone was applied to a 2 cm by 2 cm area of upper inner arm skin. Patients additionally received weekly therapeutic DPC doses to the scalp throughout the roughly 25-week study period. Patch testing was done on the upper back using Finn chambers containing 0.01% DPC, and results were scored after 6 days according to International Contact Dermatitis Research Group standards. The mostly female patient cohort included alopecia areata with under or over 50% scalp involvement, alopecia totalis and alopecia universalis. Libraries were pooled for sequencing, and per-sample TCR yields varied mainly because of small differences in library volumes within the pool. In alopecia patients, the study followed how the peripheral blood TCR repertoire changed in vivo over primary and secondary sensitization to diphenylcyclopropenone (DPC), a hapten. Blood samples were taken from patients before sensitization (week 0) and then at 2, 6 and about 24 weeks after DPC sensitization. About 30 alopecia patients provided blood for TCR sequencing at one to four time points (pre-sensitization, 2, 6 and 24 weeks).

The meaning of the sample's time point label: patch test 2, 6 weeks after DPC sensitization. This sample's treatment or condition label indicates: therapeutic diphenylcyclopropenone sensitization with weekly scalp DPC. At every patch-test visit, the blood draw took place before the patch test was put on. Eligible patients were aged 18 to 70, diagnosed with alopecia, deemed suitable for DPC therapy, and excluded if pregnant. Unfractionated whole blood was collected in Tempus Blood RNA tubes, and total RNA was extracted from that blood. The library was produced with RACE. The sequencer was a NextSeq 500. Library preparation attached unique molecular identifiers to individual cDNA molecules for quantitative, reproducible TCR counting. From each blood RNA sample, both TCR alpha and TCR beta chains were sequenced. As for the authors' bioinformatics: Samples had a median of about 90,000 TCRs, with a range from about 23,224 to 690,600. V, J and CDR3 annotation of the TCR reads was carried out using the Decombinator software suite. To make PS versus PT1 abundance plots, every sample was subsampled to the same number of TCRs (28,000). TCRs were defined as expanded if absent before sensitization and observed at least eight times at the 2-week time point. TCRdb's own reprocessing of the public reads used fastp at Q25 and MiXCR and kept productive beta chains. Each CDR3 protein gets just one entry, which takes the most common genes and DNA from the rows behind it. These V and J calls rely on TCRdb rather than the paper's analysis. The sample table records some 150,000 distinct CDR3 sequences; 12% of these occur just once. 1.1% to 1.5% of the sample is in the top ten clones.

Clipping removes 7 bases from V and 0 bases from J, with 6 as the unmatched junction base count. Based on the germline V gene (reference sequence), the CDR1 and CDR2 sequences are GTSNPN and SVGIG. Taken from cysteine to phenylalanine, the CDR3 has 15 residues. Only CDR3 DNA is held: 45 bases, read in frame from base 1. Study-level results and caveats: The number of PT1 expanded TCRs positively correlated with patch test score, significant at thresholds 8, 16 and 32 but not 4. Significantly more large CDR3 similarity clusters were formed by expanded TCRs than by pre-sensitization or healthy control sets, consistent with antigen-driven responses. All patients had alopecia, a presumed autoimmune disease, so their immune response might differ from that of healthy individuals. After repeated subsampling, changes were observed in the strength of the expansion versus patch-test correlation and in the threshold at which the correlation became significant. No change with DPC sensitization was found in the number of TCRs above 1 in 1000 frequency, and no evidence of global repertoire structure alterations was found.

This clonotype was counted ten times or more. Its specific antigen is unknown. No much larger clone is present one base from it, and per-base qualities are unavailable. This TCR came from a woman aged 45-65 years with alopecia areata. Some clones in this sample may be carry-over from other donors' samples. The chain links TRBV30 with TRBJ2-1, with TRBD2 matching 10 junction bases. The input for sequencing was whole blood, taken in connection with sensitization to the hapten diphenylcyclopropenone (DPC). The CDR3 region reads CASTSGTRSYNEQFF. Read as DNA, the sequence is TGTGCCTCAACTAGCGGGACTCGCTCCTACAATGAGCAGTTCTTC.